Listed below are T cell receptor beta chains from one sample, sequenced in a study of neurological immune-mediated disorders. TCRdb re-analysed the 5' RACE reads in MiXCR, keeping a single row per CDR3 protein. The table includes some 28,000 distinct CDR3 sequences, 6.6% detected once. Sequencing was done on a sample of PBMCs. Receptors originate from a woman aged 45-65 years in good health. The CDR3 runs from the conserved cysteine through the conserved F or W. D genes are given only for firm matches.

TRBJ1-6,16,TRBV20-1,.,CSARDSRASYNSPLHF
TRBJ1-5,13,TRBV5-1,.,CASSSGVDQPQHF
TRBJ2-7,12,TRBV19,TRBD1,CATGQVGYEQYF
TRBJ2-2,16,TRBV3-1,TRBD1,CASSQTRGQFTGELFF
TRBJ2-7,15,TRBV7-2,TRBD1,CASSFLPRGQHEQYF
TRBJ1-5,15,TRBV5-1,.,CASSLAGLGNQPQHF
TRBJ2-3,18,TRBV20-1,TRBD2,CSARSLLAGGRGTDTQYF
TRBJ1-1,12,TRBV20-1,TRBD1,CSAIGTGTEAFF
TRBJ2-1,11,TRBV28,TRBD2,CATEQRLAQFF
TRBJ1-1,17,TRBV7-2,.,CASSLVGGLTMNTEAFF
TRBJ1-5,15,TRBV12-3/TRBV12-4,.,CASSFSGPSNQPQHF
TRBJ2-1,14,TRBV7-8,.,CASSLAAAPNEQFF
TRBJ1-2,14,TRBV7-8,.,CASSLASSSYGYTF
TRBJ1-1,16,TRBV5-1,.,CASSLAEIRGNTEAFF
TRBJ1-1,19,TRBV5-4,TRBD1,CASSPGAPGTGATRREAFF
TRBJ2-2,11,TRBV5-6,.,CASSVTGELFF
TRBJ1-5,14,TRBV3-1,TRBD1,CASSQEGARQPQHF
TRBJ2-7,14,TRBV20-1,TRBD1,CSASDPGQIYEQYF
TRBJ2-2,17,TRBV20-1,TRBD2,CSARALAGGPGTGELFF
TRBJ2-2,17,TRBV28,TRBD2,CASSLFGSGVNTGELFF
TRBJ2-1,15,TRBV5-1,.,CASSLGAWGYNEQFF
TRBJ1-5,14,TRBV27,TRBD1,CASSLSPGGQPQHF
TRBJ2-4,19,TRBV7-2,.,CASSYSRSNPTSNKNIQYF
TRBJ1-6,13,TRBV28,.,CASSFEGKSPLHF
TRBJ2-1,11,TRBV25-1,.,CASRNANEQFF
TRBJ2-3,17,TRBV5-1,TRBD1,CASSGSQGAGSADTQYF
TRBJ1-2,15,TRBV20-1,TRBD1,CSARDARTGNDGYTF
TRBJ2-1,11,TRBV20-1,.,CSVGGYNEQFF
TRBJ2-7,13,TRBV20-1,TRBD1,CSATVQGENEQYF
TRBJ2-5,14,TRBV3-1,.,CASSQDRASETQYF